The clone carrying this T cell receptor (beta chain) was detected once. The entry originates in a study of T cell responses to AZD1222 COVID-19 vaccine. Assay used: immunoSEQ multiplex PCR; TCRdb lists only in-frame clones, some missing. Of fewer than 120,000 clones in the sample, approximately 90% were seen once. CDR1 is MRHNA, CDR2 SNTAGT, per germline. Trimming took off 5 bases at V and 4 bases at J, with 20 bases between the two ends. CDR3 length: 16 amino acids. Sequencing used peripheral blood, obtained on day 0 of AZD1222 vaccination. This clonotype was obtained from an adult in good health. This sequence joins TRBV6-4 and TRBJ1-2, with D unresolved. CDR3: CASSSYGIRVGYGYTF. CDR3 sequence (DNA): TGTGCCAGCAGTTCTTATGGGATTAGGGTTGGCTATGGCTACACCTTC.